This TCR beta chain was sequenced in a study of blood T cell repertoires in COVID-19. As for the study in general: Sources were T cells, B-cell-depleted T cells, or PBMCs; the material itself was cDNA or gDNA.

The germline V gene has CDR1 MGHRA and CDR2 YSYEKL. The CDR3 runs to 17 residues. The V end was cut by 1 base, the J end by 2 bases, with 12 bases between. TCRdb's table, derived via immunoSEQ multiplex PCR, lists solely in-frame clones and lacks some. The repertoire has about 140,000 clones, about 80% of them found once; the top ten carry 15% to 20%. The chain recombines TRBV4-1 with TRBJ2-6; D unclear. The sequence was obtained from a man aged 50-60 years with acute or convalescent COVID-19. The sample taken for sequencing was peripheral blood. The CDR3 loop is CASSQGQALAGANVLTF. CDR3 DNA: TGCGCCAGCAGCCAAGGTCAGGCGTTGGCTGGGGCCAACGTCCTGACTTTC.